The 6 T cell receptor delta chains below all came from one sample that was sequenced in a study of Vδ1+ human thymocytes. The template was reverse-transcribed extracted RNA. The CDR3 regions were amplified by multiplex PCR from V-gene primers to a constant-region primer. TCRdb re-called clones from the multiplex PCR reads via CATT. Here the sample spans about 58,000 delta-chain clones, around 16% being singletons. General study findings and limits: In the thymus, TRG and TRD repertoires looked highly polyclonal with Gaussian CDR3 lengths.

For these TCRs, the target antigens are not known. Sequenced material: Vdelta1+ gamma-delta thymocytes from the thymus. Noted subset: FACS-sorted CD3+ TCRalphabeta- TCRVdelta1+ TCRVdelta2- thymocytes. These receptors originate from a girl in the first two years of life who had congenital heart surgery.

This clone was observed a handful of times. The chain recombines TRDV2 with TRDJ1; 9 bases line up with TRDD3. Germline loops: CDR1 GEAIGNYY, CDR2 EKD. V trimming: 5 bases; J trimming: 0 bases; junction bases outside the gene matches: 21. The CDR3 consists of 20 residues. CDR3 region: CACGNREGGLGDRNTDKLIF. The CDR3 DNA sequence: TGTGCCTGTGGAAACCGTGAGGGGGGACTGGGGGACCGAAACACCGATAAACTCATCTTT.

This clone appeared a few times. This chain links TRDV1 with TRDJ1, with 11 bases that match TRDD3. Looked up from germline, CDR1 is TSWWSYY and CDR2 is QGS. With V trimmed by 4 bases and J by 1 base, 17 bases remained unmatched. The CDR3 runs to 20 residues. The CDR3 DNA is TGTGCTCTTGGGGGCCCCTTCCGGACAACGCTGGGGGATACCACCGATAAACTCATCTTT. Its translation is CALGGPFRTTLGDTTDKLIF.

This clone turned up a few times. This rearrangement joins TRDV1 to TRDJ1, with 11 bases aligning to TRDD3. The length of the CDR3 is 21 residues. Per germline, CDR1 TSWWSYY and CDR2 QGS. With 5 bases clipped from V and 0 bases from J, the junction kept 20 bases outside the gene matches. CDR3 region: CALGRTPSPNGGYEYTDKLIF. CDR3 in DNA: TGTGCTCTTGGGCGGACGCCTTCTCCTAATGGGGGATACGAGTACACCGATAAACTCATCTTT.

This chain uses TRDV1 with TRDJ1; D is perhaps TRDD2 (9 bases). The germline CDR1 and CDR2 sequences are TSWWSYY and QGS. V lost 0 bases, J lost 3 bases, and 32 bases lay in between. This CDR3 has 22 amino acids. DNA for the CDR3: TGTGCTCTTGGGGAACTAAAGGCCTTCCTACGAGGGGGATATTTTTTCGCCGATAAACTCATCTTT. Amino acids: CALGELKAFLRGGYFFADKLIF.

In its sample, this clone was seen a few times. The rearrangement joins TRDV1 to TRDJ1; D is unclear. CDR1 and CDR2 (germline): TSWWSYY, QGS. The CDR3 has 14 amino acids. Deletions cut 5 bases from V and 0 bases from J, with 10 bases between. DNA for the CDR3: TGTGCTCTTGGGACTCGCTCGTACACCGATAAACTCATCTTT. This codes for CALGTRSYTDKLIF.

This clone showed up just a few times. The DNA is left out, because the CDR3 cannot be placed on it with certainty; the CDR3 is given as TCRdb lists it. The chain links TRAV29/DV5 to TRDJ1; the D segment call TRDD3 is taken from the table without a DNA check. In germline, CDR1 is NSMFDY, CDR2 ISSIKDK. The CDR3 comprises 24 residues, both ends counted. The CDR3 protein is CSVLLCSNQLRPPVLGDMEGKLIF.